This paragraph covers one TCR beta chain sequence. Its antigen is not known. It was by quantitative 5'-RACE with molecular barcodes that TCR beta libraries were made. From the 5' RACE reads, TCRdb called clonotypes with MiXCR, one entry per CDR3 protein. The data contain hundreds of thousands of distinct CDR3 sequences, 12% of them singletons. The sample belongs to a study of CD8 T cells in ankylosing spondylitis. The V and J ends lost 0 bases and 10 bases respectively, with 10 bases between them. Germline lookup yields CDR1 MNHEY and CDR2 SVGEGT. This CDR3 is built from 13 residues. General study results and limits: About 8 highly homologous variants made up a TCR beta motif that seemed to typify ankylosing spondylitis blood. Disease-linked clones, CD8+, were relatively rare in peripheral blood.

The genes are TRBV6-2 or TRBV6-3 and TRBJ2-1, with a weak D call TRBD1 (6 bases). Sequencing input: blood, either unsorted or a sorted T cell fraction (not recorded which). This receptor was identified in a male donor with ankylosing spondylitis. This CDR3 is CASSYSGQGEQFF. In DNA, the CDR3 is TGTGCCAGCAGTTACTCAGGGCAGGGGGAGCAGTTCTTC.